This entry lists 25 T cell receptor beta chains sequenced from one sample in a study of T cell responses to AZD1222 COVID-19 vaccine (dated by TCRdb to 2020 to 2022). In light of the paper, this sample's time point label describes: baseline before first vaccination. To prepare the library, the immunoSEQ multiplex PCR assay was applied. What TCRdb holds here is the immuneACCESS table cut down to in-frame rearrangements. Part of the clones is not present; checked against another copy, under half of the missing clones reflect an unresolved V gene, and the others are unexplained. Recorded for this sample are roughly 100,000 clones; around 95% of them occurred a single time. The top ten clonotypes cover around 2% of the sample. Material: peripheral blood, obtained on day 0 of AZD1222 vaccination. These receptors all come from an adult in good health.

This rearrangement joins TRBV5-1 to TRBJ1-1; no reliable D call. Trimming took 4 bases from V and 7 from J, leaving 14 bases between them. This CDR3 is built from 13 residues. CDR1 is SGHRS, CDR2 YFSETQ, per germline. The chain's CDR3 is CASSPPTSLEAFF. The CDR3 nucleotides read TGCGCCAGCAGCCCTCCGACGAGCCTTGAAGCTTTCTTT.

The rearrangement links TRBV4-1 to TRBJ2-7; 8 bases line up with TRBD2. Germline CDR1 is MGHRA and CDR2 is YSYEKL. The CDR3 spans 16 residues. With 2 bases clipped from V and 0 bases from J, the junction kept 6 bases outside the gene matches. The CDR3 DNA sequence: TGCGCCAGCAGCCAAATAGGGACTAGAAGCTCCTACGAGCAGTACTTC. Its translation is CASSQIGTRSSYEQYF.

The genes are TRBV28 and TRBJ2-1; 7 bases are a match to TRBD1. The ends lost 8 bases at V and 6 bases at J; junction bases unmatched: 7. Germline V gene sequence: CDR1 MDHEN, CDR2 SYDVKM. The CDR3 sequence is 13 residues long. The CDR3: CASLGGVFNEQFF. CDR3 nucleotide sequence: TGTGCCAGCCTAGGGGGCGTTTTCAATGAGCAGTTCTTC. Drawing the rest from reference TRBV28 and TRBJ2-1, the complete variable domain is DVKVTQSSRYLVKRTGEKVFLECVQDMDHENMFWYRQDPGLGLRLIYFSYDVKMKEKGDIPEGYSVSREKKERFSLILESASTNQTSMYLCASLGGVFNEQFFGPGTRLTVL.

Here the CDR3 DNA reads TGCAGCGTCCGGACAGGAATCTCCTACGAGCAGTACTTC. It is translated as CSVRTGISYEQYF. The rearrangement uses TRBV29-1 and TRBJ2-7, with 7 bases matching TRBD1. J was trimmed by 0 bases and V by 6 bases; bases with no gene match: 5. The CDR3 runs 13 residues. CDR1 and CDR2 (germline): SQVTM, ANQGSEA.

The chain combines TRBV4-2 with TRBJ2-2; maybe TRBD2 (6 bases). Germline values: CDR1 LGHNA, CDR2 YNFKEQ. The CDR3 spans 19 residues. Trimming took off 0 bases at V and 4 bases at J, with 21 bases between the two ends. CDR3 in DNA: TGTGCCAGCAGCCAAGATCTTCTTCGGGCGGGATTTGGCACCGGGGAGCTGTTTTTT. Its translation: CASSQDLLRAGFGTGELFF.

This chain uses TRBV14 with TRBJ1-1; 9 bases agree with TRBD1. The CDR3 is 16 amino acids. Germline loops: CDR1 SGHDN, CDR2 FVKESK. The junction had 10 bases not matched to a gene; V was cut back by 4 bases and J by 4 bases. The chain's CDR3 is CASSRTGTGLFTEAFF. The CDR3 nucleotides are TGTGCCAGCAGCCGCACCGGGACAGGGTTGTTCACTGAAGCTTTCTTT.

This chain joins TRBV4-2 and TRBJ1-2; D is undetermined. This CDR3 has 11 amino acids. The germline V gene encodes CDR1 LGHNA and CDR2 YNFKEQ. V lost 1 base to trimming and J lost 6 bases, with 3 bases between them. CDR3 region: CASSQGDGYTF. In DNA, the CDR3 is TGTGCCAGCAGCCAAGGCGATGGCTACACCTTC.

V is TRBV5-1 and J is TRBJ1-5; no definite D call. The CDR3 spans 16 residues. CDR1 is SGHRS, CDR2 YFSETQ, per germline. V lost 2 bases and J 2 bases, leaving 14 bases between the germline ends. The CDR3 loop reads CASSFWDRWGNQPQHF. The CDR3 coding sequence is TGCGCCAGCAGCTTCTGGGATCGGTGGGGCAATCAGCCCCAGCATTTT.

This CDR3 is CASLGRDRVNEQYF. The CDR3 DNA is TGTGCCAGCCTCGGAAGGGACAGGGTGAACGAGCAGTACTTC. The rearrangement links TRBV6-5 to TRBJ2-7; TRBD1 aligns across 9 bases. The V gene's germline CDR1 is MNHEY and CDR2 SVGAGI. V lost 8 bases, J lost 5 bases, and 10 bases stayed unmatched. This CDR3 is built from 14 residues.

This chain uses TRBV7-9 with TRBJ1-2, with unresolved D. Between the trimmed V and J ends, which lost 5 bases and 5 bases, there was a span of 18 bases. Germline-derived CDR1 and CDR2 are SEHNR and FQNEAQ (reference sequence). The CDR3 loop spans 15 amino acids. The DNA of the CDR3 is TGTGCCAGCAGCCCGAAGATGTTGGCAGTTTATGGCTACACCTTC. It codes for CASSPKMLAVYGYTF. Full variable domain (remainder filled in from reference TRBV7-9 and TRBJ1-2): DTGVSQNPRHKITKRGQNVTFRCDPISEHNRLYWYRQTLGQGPEFLTYFQNEAQLEKSRLLSDRFSAERPKGSFSTLEIQRTEQGDSAMYLCASSPKMLAVYGYTFGSGTRLTVV.

V is TRBV2 and J is TRBJ2-7, with D tentatively TRBD1 (6 bases). The V end was cut by 10 bases, the J end by 2 bases, with 15 bases between. Germline V gene lookup returns CDR1 SNHLY and CDR2 FYNNEI. The length of the CDR3 is 13 residues. DNA for the CDR3: TGTGCCACCCGACAGGCCACCACCTACGAGCAGTACTTC. Protein sequence: CATRQATTYEQYF.

The V gene is TRBV7-9, the J gene TRBJ2-2; D may be TRBD1 (5 bases). The CDR3 has 16 residues. Trimming left V 0 bases short and J 5 bases short, with 13 bases between. CDR1 and CDR2 (germline): SEHNR, FQNEAQ (reference sequence). CDR3 amino acids: CASSLAPGQGTGELFF. For the CDR3, the DNA is TGTGCCAGCAGCTTAGCCCCAGGGCAAGGAACCGGGGAGCTGTTTTTT.

The chain couples TRBV12-3 or TRBV12-4 to TRBJ2-1; either TRBD1 or TRBD2 may supply D (5 bases each). The V end lost 7 bases, the J end lost 6 bases, and 13 bases lay between the germline ends. The CDR3 is 13 amino acids. DNA for the CDR3: TGTGCCAGCAACCCGGGACCCATCAATGAGCAGTTCTTC. It yields the protein CASNPGPINEQFF.

The V gene is TRBV28, the J gene TRBJ1-6; no definite D call. Germline CDR1 reads MDHEN; CDR2 reads SYDVKM. V lost 4 bases and J 5 bases, leaving 9 bases between the germline ends. The CDR3 has 14 residues. CDR3 loop: CASSWTRNNSPLHF. The DNA of the CDR3 is TGTGCCAGCAGTTGGACCAGAAATAATTCACCCCTCCACTTT.

The V gene is TRBV7-6, the J gene TRBJ1-1, with D uncertain. The CDR3 has 13 amino acids. V was clipped by 5 bases and J by 8 bases, with 15 bases between them. Germline loops: CDR1 SGHVS, CDR2 FNYEAQ. The CDR3 sequence: CASSPGPSGEAFF. In nucleotides, the CDR3 is TGTGCCAGCAGCCCGGGCCCGTCTGGAGAAGCTTTCTTT.

The chain is built from TRBV2 and TRBJ1-5; no clear D. The germline CDR1 and CDR2 sequences are SNHLY and FYNNEI. This CDR3 spans 15 amino acids. Trimming removed 6 bases from V and 2 bases from J, with 14 bases in between. The CDR3 nucleotides read TGTGCCAGCAGGGCAAGTTTGTTAGGCAATCAGCCCCAGCATTTT. Protein product: CASRASLLGNQPQHF.

This clone came up once. The V and J genes are TRBV12-3 or TRBV12-4 and TRBJ2-2; maybe TRBD2 (5 bases). Trimming shortened V by 7 bases and J by 13 bases, and 13 bases separated the two germline ends. The CDR3 loop spans 11 amino acids. CDR3 in DNA: TGTGCCAGCACGTCTGGCGAGGGGCTGTTTTTT. It encodes CASTSGEGLFF.

The genes are TRBV7-9 and TRBJ2-3, with TRBD2 matching 12 bases. This CDR3 comprises 18 residues. Germline CDR1 is SEHNR and CDR2 is FQNEAQ (reference sequence). Germline trimming cut 2 bases from V and 0 bases from J; bases unmatched to any gene: 6. The CDR3 region is CASSLLAGGFPSTDTQYF. DNA of the CDR3: TGTGCCAGCAGCTTACTAGCGGGAGGGTTTCCTAGCACAGATACGCAGTATTTT. The variable domain in full, completed from reference TRBV7-9 and TRBJ2-3, reads DTGVSQNPRHKITKRGQNVTFRCDPISEHNRLYWYRQTLGQGPEFLTYFQNEAQLEKSRLLSDRFSAERPKGSFSTLEIQRTEQGDSAMYLCASSLLAGGFPSTDTQYFGPGTRLTVL.

The rearrangement links TRBV7-9 to TRBJ2-7; D perhaps matches TRBD1 (5 bases). The CDR3 loop spans 12 amino acids. Germline CDR1 reads SEHNR; CDR2 reads FQNEAQ (reference sequence). V was shortened by 1 base and J by 5 bases, with 6 bases between the two germline ends. CDR3 sequence (DNA): TGTGCCAGCAGCTTAGGGGGCCACGAGCAGTACTTC. Translation: CASSLGGHEQYF.

This sequence joins TRBV5-6 and TRBJ1-1; a weak D match, TRBD1 (5 bases). This CDR3 has 15 residues. The germline V gene has CDR1 SGHDT and CDR2 YYEEEE. Trimming shortened V by 6 bases and J by 4 bases, and 19 bases separated the two germline ends. CDR3 nucleotides: TGTGCCAGCACCAAACTTGTTGGGGGTGGCACTGAAGCTTTCTTT. It yields the protein CASTKLVGGGTEAFF.

The chain combines TRBV11-3 with TRBJ1-2, with no clear D. CDR3 size: 13 residues. V was shortened by 2 bases and J by 4 bases, with 8 bases between the two germline ends. From germline, CDR1 is SGHNT and CDR2 YENEEA. The chain's CDR3 is CASSLRGIYGYTF. The DNA for the CDR3 is TGTGCCAGCAGCTTACGAGGGATCTATGGCTACACCTTC.

The chain uses TRBV30 and TRBJ2-7; 8 bases align to TRBD1. Trimming at V came to 1 base and at J to 4 bases, leaving 3 bases not matched to a gene. This CDR3 has 13 residues. Germline CDR1 GTSNPN, CDR2 SVGIG (reference sequence). The CDR3 loop reads CAWSAGQAYEQYF. CDR3 coding DNA: TGTGCCTGGAGTGCGGGACAGGCTTACGAGCAGTACTTC.

The chain carries TRBV20-1 and TRBJ2-1; 10 nucleotides align to TRBD1. The J segment lost 2 bases and the V segment lost 3 bases, leaving 10 bases of the junction unmatched. CDR3 size: 17 residues. The germline gives CDR1 DFQATT, CDR2 SNEGSKA (reference sequence). CDR3 protein: CSASSVSGTGAYNEQFF. Written as DNA, the CDR3 is TGCAGTGCTAGTTCGGTCTCGGGGACAGGGGCCTACAATGAGCAGTTCTTC.

V and J are TRBV6-2 or TRBV6-3 and TRBJ1-2; D gene unclear. Looked up from germline, CDR1 is MNHEY and CDR2 is SVGEGT. V shed 0 bases and J shed 4 bases, with 12 bases lying between them. The CDR3 has 15 amino acids. The CDR3, as DNA: TGTGCCAGCAGTTACTCGACGGGCGGCGGCTATGGCTACACCTTC. This codes for CASSYSTGGGYGYTF.

The chain carries TRBV7-3 and TRBJ1-1, with 9 bases fitting TRBD1. V trimming: 2 bases; J trimming: 6 bases; junction bases outside the gene matches: 7. The CDR3 runs to 15 residues. CDR1 and CDR2 from the germline V gene are SGHTA and FQGTGA. The CDR3 spells CASSLFRQGDAEAFF. The CDR3 bases are TGTGCCAGCAGCTTATTCCGACAGGGGGACGCTGAAGCTTTCTTT.